This passage covers 28 T cell receptor beta chains from one sample sequenced in a study of blood T cell repertoires in COVID-19. Here immunoSEQ multiplex PCR was the method, and the copy in TCRdb shows in-frame clones only, minus some. The sample carries a few hundred thousand clones, over 75% recorded once. Material for sequencing was peripheral blood. The receptors originated from a woman aged 25 to 45 with acute or convalescent COVID-19.

J is TRBJ2-5 and V is TRBV3-1 (or the pseudogene TRBV3-2), with D possibly TRBD2 on 6 matching bases. Per the germline V gene, CDR1 is LGHDT and CDR2 is YNNKEL (reference sequence). Trimming pared 4 bases from V and 1 base from J, leaving 10 bases between. CDR3 size: 14 residues. The CDR3 loop reads CASSRGTVQETQYF. The CDR3 DNA sequence: TGTGCCAGCAGCCGCGGGACTGTCCAAGAGACCCAGTACTTC.

This chain uses TRBV4-3 with TRBJ1-3; 8 bases match TRBD1. Trimming took 2 bases from V and 1 from J; bases not matched to a gene: 1. The CDR3 is 15 amino acids. Germline V gene lookup returns CDR1 LGHNA and CDR2 YSLEER. CDR3 region: CASSQRTGSGNTIYF. In DNA, the CDR3 is TGCGCCAGCAGCCAAAGGACAGGGTCTGGAAACACCATATATTTT.

The chain links TRBV14 to TRBJ1-4, with 8 bases aligning to TRBD1. Germline V gene data show CDR1 as SGHDN and CDR2 as FVKESK. The CDR3 has 16 amino acids. After removal of 3 bases from V and 8 bases from J, the junction contained 11 bases not matched to a gene. The CDR3 region has the DNA TGTGCCAGCAGCCACTGGGGCTTGGACAGGGAAGAAAAACTGTTTTTT. Its protein product is CASSHWGLDREEKLFF.

This chain links TRBV6-1 with TRBJ2-7; no clear D gene. Trimming left V 1 base short and J 9 bases short, with 10 bases between. The length of the CDR3 is 12 residues. Germline CDR1 is MNHNS and CDR2 is SASEGT. CDR3 DNA sequence: TGTGCCAGCAGTGAAGTAAAGAGGCCGCAGTACTTC. Protein sequence: CASSEVKRPQYF.

V gene TRBV28 combines with J gene TRBJ1-1, with 8 bases matching TRBD1. With 3 bases clipped from V and 4 bases from J, the junction kept 4 bases outside the gene matches. There are 14 residues in the CDR3. The germline V gene encodes CDR1 MDHEN and CDR2 SYDVKM. CDR3 in amino acids: CASSFRGRGTEAFF. In nucleotides, the CDR3 is TGTGCCAGCAGTTTCAGGGGGCGAGGCACTGAAGCTTTCTTT.

V and J are TRBV12-5 and TRBJ2-7; no reliable D call. V lost 5 bases and J lost 5, with 10 bases in between. The germline gives CDR1 LGHNT, CDR2 FRNRAP. The CDR3 is 12 amino acids. The CDR3 here is CASGHFQDEQYF. The CDR3 nucleotides are TGTGCTAGTGGTCACTTCCAGGACGAGCAGTACTTC.

This chain joins TRBV9 and TRBJ2-2, with 12 bases lining up with TRBD2. Trimming at V came to 4 bases and at J to 6 bases, leaving 7 bases not matched to a gene. The CDR3 loop spans 16 amino acids. Germline lookup yields CDR1 SGDLS and CDR2 YYNGEE. The DNA for the CDR3 is TGTGCCAGCAGCACTCTAGCGGGAGGGTGGTCCGGGGAGCTGTTTTTT. This gives the protein CASSTLAGGWSGELFF.

The V call is TRBV7-9, the J call TRBJ2-7; 9 bases map to TRBD1. The J segment lost 3 bases and the V segment lost 5 bases, leaving 8 bases of the junction unmatched. This CDR3 region has 15 residues. Germline CDR1 is SEHNR and CDR2 is FQNEAQ (reference sequence). CDR3 sequence: CASSKTGTGNYEQYF. The CDR3 DNA sequence: TGTGCCAGCAGCAAAACCGGGACAGGGAACTACGAGCAGTACTTC.

This chain joins TRBV2 and TRBJ1-5; tentatively, D is TRBD1 (5 bases). Trimming shortened V by 8 bases and J by 0 bases, and 14 bases separated the two germline ends. The CDR3 has 15 residues. Germline assignment: CDR1 SNHLY and CDR2 FYNNEI. The CDR3 sequence: CASSKGGDSNQPQHF. Here the CDR3 DNA reads TGTGCCAGCTCCAAGGGAGGGGATAGCAATCAGCCCCAGCATTTT. Full variable domain (missing parts from reference TRBV2 and TRBJ1-5): EPEVTQTPSHQVTQMGQEVILRCVPISNHLYFYWYRQILGQKVEFLVSFYNNEISEKSEIFDDQFSVERPDGSNFTLKIRSTKLEDSAMYFCASSKGGDSNQPQHFGDGTRLSIL.

In its sample, this clone was seen a few times. The rearrangement links TRBV4-2 to TRBJ1-5; perhaps TRBD1 as D (6 bases). The CDR3 has 16 residues. The V and J ends lost 0 bases and 3 bases respectively, with 12 bases between them. Germline lookup yields CDR1 LGHNA and CDR2 YNFKEQ. The CDR3 region has the DNA TGTGCCAGCAGCCAAGAATACAGGGTAATCAATCAGCCCCAGCATTTT. Translation gives CASSQEYRVINQPQHF.

V and J are TRBV5-6 and TRBJ2-6, with TRBD1 matching 9 bases. This CDR3 contains 15 residues. CDR1 is SGHDT, CDR2 YYEEEE, per germline. The ends lost 5 bases at V and 3 bases at J; junction bases unmatched: 3. In DNA, the CDR3 is TGTGCCAGCAGACAGGGGGCGCATGGGGCCAACGTCCTGACTTTC. Amino acids: CASRQGAHGANVLTF.

This clone has only one observation. V and J are TRBV7-8 and TRBJ1-1; D may be TRBD1 (6 bases). The CDR3 contains 16 residues. V lost 1 base and J 5 bases, leaving 17 bases between the germline ends. CDR1 is SGHVS, CDR2 FQNEAQ, per germline. CDR3 in amino acids: CASSLVMGGRGTEAFF. CDR3 DNA: TGTGCCAGCAGCTTAGTAATGGGGGGGCGAGGGACTGAAGCTTTCTTT.

The chain has TRBV25-1 and TRBJ2-5, with 7 bases fitting TRBD1. The CDR3 contains 14 residues. The V gene end was trimmed by 4 bases and the J gene end by 5 bases; junction bases not matched to a gene: 7. The germline CDR1 and CDR2 sequences are MGHDK and SYGVNS. CDR3 sequence: CASSGITGEETQYF. CDR3 in DNA: TGTGCCAGCAGTGGGATTACAGGGGAGGAGACCCAGTACTTC.

This clone was seen only a few times. The chain couples TRBV29-1 to TRBJ1-2; TRBD1 might be the D (6 bases). The CDR3 loop spans 15 amino acids. Trimming removed 5 bases at V and 0 bases at J, with 16 bases between. Germline values: CDR1 SQVTM, CDR2 ANQGSEA. In nucleotides, the CDR3 is TGCAGCGTTCTCCCTTGGACAGATGCTAACTATGGCTACACCTTC. It specifies CSVLPWTDANYGYTF.

The chain couples TRBV15 to TRBJ2-1, with 8 bases fitting TRBD2. Unmatched junction bases numbered 8, after V lost 0 bases and J lost 7 bases. The CDR3 length is 16 residues. Germline V CDR1 and CDR2: LNHNV, YYDKDF (reference sequence). The CDR3 DNA reads as TGTGCCACCAGCAGAGATCGGCTAGCGGGTAATAATGAGCAGTTCTTC. Its translation is CATSRDRLAGNNEQFF.

The gene calls are TRBV5-5 and TRBJ1-4; weak D call: TRBD1 (6 bases). Germline lookup yields CDR1 SGHKS and CDR2 YYEKEE (reference sequence). V was trimmed by 2 bases and J by 5 bases, leaving 13 bases between them. This CDR3 has 15 amino acids. CDR3: CASSFRGGENEKLFF. The CDR3 coding sequence is TGTGCCAGCAGCTTTCGAGGGGGGGAAAATGAAAAACTGTTTTTT.

This CDR3 is CASSYKGASSPLHF. The DNA of the CDR3 is TGTGCCAGCAGTTACAAAGGGGCGAGTTCACCCCTCCACTTT. The J gene is TRBJ1-6, the V gene TRBV6-2 or TRBV6-3; D possibly corresponds to TRBD1 (5 bases). V was pared by 2 bases and J by 9 bases, with 11 bases between. Germline loops: CDR1 MNHEY, CDR2 SVGEGT. The CDR3 loop spans 14 amino acids.

V usage is TRBV5-4 and J usage is TRBJ1-1, with D unresolved. This CDR3 spans 14 amino acids. The ends were cut back, 0 bases at V and 4 bases at J, with 10 bases in the middle. Germline values: CDR1 SGHNT, CDR2 YYREEE (reference sequence). This CDR3 is CASSLETGSTEAFF. The CDR3 nucleotides are TGTGCCAGCAGCTTGGAGACCGGGTCCACTGAAGCTTTCTTT. The whole variable domain, remainder taken from reference TRBV5-4 and TRBJ1-1, is ETGVTQSPTHLIKTRGQQVTLRCSSQSGHNTVSWYQQALGQGPQFIFQYYREEENGRGNFPPRFSGLQFPNYSSELNVNALELDDSALYLCASSLETGSTEAFFGQGTRLTVV.

The chain recombines TRBV5-4 with TRBJ1-3, with TRBD1 as a possible D gene (5 bases). This CDR3 region has 15 residues. Trimming left V 0 bases short and J 2 bases short, with 9 bases between. Germline CDR1 SGHNT, CDR2 YYREEE (reference sequence). CDR3 sequence: CASSLVDSTGNTIYF. CDR3 nucleotides: TGTGCCAGCAGCTTGGTAGACAGCACTGGAAACACCATATATTTT. The full variable domain, completed using reference TRBV5-4 and TRBJ1-3, is ETGVTQSPTHLIKTRGQQVTLRCSSQSGHNTVSWYQQALGQGPQFIFQYYREEENGRGNFPPRFSGLQFPNYSSELNVNALELDDSALYLCASSLVDSTGNTIYFGEGSWLTVV.

The genes are TRBV5-1 and TRBJ2-4, with TRBD2 matching 11 bases. The junction had 2 bases not matched to a gene; V was cut back by 4 bases and J by 5 bases. Germline V CDR1 and CDR2: SGHRS, YFSETQ. CDR3 size: 14 residues. The CDR3 loop reads CASSVGLAENIQYF. CDR3 coding DNA: TGCGCCAGCAGCGTGGGACTAGCGGAAAACATTCAGTACTTC.

The rearrangement joins TRBV29-1 to TRBJ1-4, with 9 bases identical to TRBD1. The V gene end was trimmed by 6 bases and the J gene end by 8 bases; junction bases not matched to a gene: 7. The CDR3 has 13 amino acids. Germline V gives CDR1 SQVTM, CDR2 ANQGSEA. CDR3 coding DNA: TGCAGCGTGGGACAGGGAAAGAAGGAAAAACTGTTTTTT. This codes for CSVGQGKKEKLFF. Combining the CDR3 with reference TRBV29-1 and TRBJ1-4 gives the whole variable domain SAVISQKPSRDICQRGTSLTIQCQVDSQVTMMFWYRQQPGQSLTLIATANQGSEATYESGFVIDKFPISRPNLTFSTLTVSNMSPEDSSIYLCSVGQGKKEKLFFGSGTQLSVL.

This chain joins TRBV4-2 and TRBJ2-5; D may be TRBD2 (6 bases). The germline V gene has CDR1 LGHNA and CDR2 YNFKEQ. This CDR3 comprises 15 residues. V gave up 1 base and J gave up 5 bases, with 14 bases separating them. The DNA of the CDR3 is TGTGCCAGCAGCCAAGTGGGGATGGAGGGGGAGACCCAGTACTTC. Translation gives CASSQVGMEGETQYF.

This clone has only a few counts. The chain uses TRBV12-3 or TRBV12-4 and TRBJ1-1, with D perhaps TRBD1 (5 bases). The V and J ends lost 6 bases and 4 bases respectively, with 9 bases between them. The CDR3 sequence is 12 residues long. DNA of the CDR3: TGTGCCAGCAGGGGGCAGGTCACTGAAGCTTTCTTT. As protein: CASRGQVTEAFF.

This chain links TRBV30 with TRBJ2-7, with a weak D call TRBD2 (5 bases). The CDR3 contains 12 residues. V was clipped by 3 bases and J by 3 bases, with 9 bases between them. Germline V gene lookup returns CDR1 GTSNPN and CDR2 SVGIG (reference sequence). The chain's CDR3 is CAWSAAGYEQYF. The DNA of the CDR3 is TGTGCCTGGAGCGCGGCGGGCTACGAGCAGTACTTC.

As DNA, the CDR3 is TGCAGCGTTGAAGAAAGTTGGACTCCCGAATTGGAGCAGTTCTTC. This gives the protein CSVEESWTPELEQFF. This chain uses TRBV29-1 with TRBJ2-1, with D tentatively TRBD2 (5 bases). Per the germline V gene, CDR1 is SQVTM and CDR2 is ANQGSEA. Trimming took 0 bases from V and 10 from J, leaving 19 bases between them. The CDR3 sequence is 15 residues long.

The chain employs TRBV15 and TRBJ2-5; a possible D gene is TRBD1 (6 bases). This CDR3 region has 15 residues. V was cut by 2 bases and J by 2 bases, with 12 bases left in between. Germline V CDR1 and CDR2: LNHNV, YYDKDF (reference sequence). The CDR3 sequence: CATSRRDRLQETQYF. CDR3 coding DNA: TGTGCCACCAGCAGAAGAGACAGGCTTCAAGAGACCCAGTACTTC.

The genes are TRBV6-6 and TRBJ2-2; 7 positions agree with TRBD2. Germline-derived CDR1 and CDR2 are MNHNY and SVGAGI (reference sequence). This CDR3 spans 16 amino acids. V shed 8 bases and J 2 bases; nucleotides not matched to a gene: 11. CDR3 in DNA: TGTGCCAGCCACTCGCAGCGGGGCAGAAACACCGGGGAGCTGTTTTTT. Translating it yields CASHSQRGRNTGELFF.

This sequence joins TRBV3-1 (or the pseudogene TRBV3-2) and TRBJ2-3, with 10 bases lining up with TRBD2. Unmatched junction bases numbered 7, after V lost 5 bases and J lost 2 bases. The CDR3 is made up of 16 amino acids. Germline-derived CDR1 and CDR2 are LGHDT and YNNKEL (reference sequence). CDR3 DNA sequence: TGTGCCAGCAGCGTCCGGACTAGCGGACACACAGATACGCAGTATTTT. It encodes CASSVRTSGHTDTQYF.